These T cell receptor beta chains were read from a single sample in a study of control samples from healthy donors and cancer patients. The data were produced by immunoSEQ multiplex PCR, yet TCRdb's version contains in-frame clones alone and is incomplete. The sample consists of 100,000 to 150,000 clones, roughly 92% of them appearing once. Sequencing was done on a sample of blood. The receptors shown here come from a man aged 18 to 35 in good health. CDR3s leave out the opening cysteine and the closing phenylalanine or tryptophan.

J | V | CDR3
TRBJ1-1 | TRBV12-5 | ASGLVVTGEGTEAF
TRBJ1-2 | TRBV10-3 | AISGHTADYGYT
TRBJ2-7 | TRBV19 | ASSTRTPISEQY
TRBJ1-1 | TRBV3-1/TRBV3-2 | ASSPSWDMNTEAF
TRBJ2-1 | TRBV19 | ASSTSPYNEQF
TRBJ2-1 | TRBV29-1 | SVEGSYNEQF
TRBJ1-4 | TRBV6-5 | ASSPGQGVQEKLF
TRBJ2-3 | TRBV5-4 | ASSSYTRTTDTQY
TRBJ2-7 | TRBV7-7 | ASSDTEYNEQY
TRBJ2-5 | TRBV4-2 | ASSQGTGDQETQY
TRBJ2-3 | TRBV6-2/TRBV6-3 | ASSSTFLTDTQY
TRBJ2-7 | TRBV6-5 | ASNPGTADYEQY
TRBJ1-5 | TRBV6-5 | ASRRTVGNNQPQH
TRBJ2-3 | TRBV15 | ATKRVRGWGTQY
TRBJ2-5 | TRBV5-4 | ASSLARPGTGETQY
TRBJ2-2 | TRBV29-1 | SVVRTGFSGELF
TRBJ1-1 | TRBV5-1 | ASSLATGNTEAF
TRBJ1-1 | TRBV18 | ASSGRNTEAF
TRBJ1-2 | TRBV7-2 | ASSSRTGPYGYT
TRBJ2-1 | TRBV6-4 | ASSELAGRDEQF
TRBJ1-3 | TRBV30 | AVKLSGNTIY
TRBJ2-2 | TRBV9 | ASRVEGVGTGELF
TRBJ2-1 | TRBV3-1/TRBV3-2 | ASSGGAMMDEQF
TRBJ1-2 | TRBV11-3 | ASSYWGGLYYGYT
TRBJ2-1 | TRBV9 | ASSEGLAHNEQF
TRBJ2-5 | TRBV5-1 | ASSLIGEQETQY
TRBJ2-2 | TRBV6-5 | ASWGGGTGELF
TRBJ2-6 | TRBV5-1 | ASSFSGAGANVLT
TRBJ2-1 | TRBV1 | TSILRGAGNEQF
TRBJ2-1 | TRBV18 | ASSPSRGGANEQF
TRBJ1-2 | TRBV12-3/TRBV12-4 | ASTQDRTYGYT